The sequence of this T cell receptor (beta chain) was determined in a study of beta chain features in type 1 diabetes. The investigators reverse transcribed all of the isolated RNA, so they sequenced expressed TCRB transcripts. The assay was immunoSEQ multiplex PCR, and TCRdb's table has in-frame clones only and misses some. Of under 300,000 clones in the sample, 20% to 25% were seen once. As regards this clone: The antigen is unknown.

Study outcomes and limitations: In every one of the four CD4+ subsets, TCRB CDR3s were moderately but significantly shorter in Type 1 diabetes patients.

Trimming left V 6 bases short and J 2 bases short, with 12 bases between. CDR1 and CDR2 from the germline V gene are MGHDK and SYGVNS. The CDR3 runs to 14 residues. The sequence was collected from a woman in her twenties or thirties with type 1 diabetes. The chain links TRBV25-1 to TRBJ2-3; TRBD2 is a possible D gene (5 bases). The sequencing input was naive CD4+ T cells from blood. The CDR3 sequence: CASSEDSSTDTQYF. In DNA form, the CDR3 reads TGTGCCAGCAGCGAGGACTCGTCCACAGATACGCAGTATTTT.